The clone carrying this TCR beta chain has a count of ten or more. Time point specified: blood at routine non-recurrence follow-up after resection. Sequencing covered unsorted whole RNA taken from tumor, nontumor lung or frozen PBMC. This specimen belongs to a study of spatial heterogeneity in lung cancer. Study context: A total of under 80 untreated early-stage non-small cell lung cancer patients served as donors. In cases with available follow-up PBMC samples, these were sequenced at a median of about 25 months after resection. An average of more than ten raw reads was observed per unique TCR and UMI combination.

Losses at the gene ends were 7 bases for V and 1 base for J; bases not matched to a gene: 6. CDR1 and CDR2 from the germline V gene are SGHTA and FQGNSA. The CDR3 runs to 14 residues. Each molecule of TCR cDNA was tagged with one unique molecular identifier. TCRdb called the 5' RACE reads again in MiXCR, with one record for every CDR3 protein. The top ten hold roughly a fifth of the sample, which has about 26,000 distinct CDR3 sequences, around 6% seen once. The V and J genes are TRBV7-2 and TRBJ1-2; TRBD1 aligns across 7 bases. Sequenced here: PBMCs, sampled at follow-up. This receptor was obtained from a male donor with early-stage non-small cell lung cancer. This CDR3 is CASITDRDNYGYTF. The CDR3 DNA sequence: TGTGCCAGCATCACAGACAGGGATAACTATGGCTACACCTTC.